Listed below are T cell receptor beta chains from one sample, sequenced in a study of Graves' ophthalmopathy and Graves' hyperthyroidism. From the multiplex PCR reads, TCRdb called clonotypes with MiXCR, one entry per CDR3 protein. The table shows about 230,000 distinct CDR3 sequences, with around 42% occurring only once. The source material was peripheral blood. The receptors shown here come from an adult man with Graves' ophthalmopathy. Each CDR3 is given with its conserved first and last residue. A D gene is named only where the DNA matches it firmly. Clone size is shown for a subset of rows, as once, few, many or a class of expanded clone.

clone size	V gene	D gene	J gene	CDR3 protein	CDR3 DNA
.	TRBV29-1	.	TRBJ1-1	CSLAVLNTEAFF	TGCAGCTTAGCGGTCTTGAACACTGAAGCTTTCTTT
.	TRBV7-4	.	TRBJ2-2	CASSTALGVGELFF	TGTGCCAGCAGCACTGCCTTAGGAGTAGGGGAGCTGTTTTTT
.	TRBV7-2	.	TRBJ1-1	CASSAQQGNTEAFF	TGTGCCAGCAGCGCACAACAGGGGAACACTGAAGCTTTCTTT
.	TRBV10-3	.	TRBJ1-3	CAISSGQSGNTIYF	TGTGCCATCAGTTCAGGACAATCTGGAAACACCATATACTTT
.	TRBV5-1	.	TRBJ1-6	CASSLVFGQNNSPLHF	TGCGCCAGCAGCTTGGTATTTGGTCAGAATAATTCACCCCTCCACTTT
few	TRBV27	TRBD1	TRBJ1-1	CASRTGQLMNTEAFF	TGTGCCAGCAGGACGGGACAGCTGATGAACACTGAAGCTTTCTTT
once	TRBV2	.	TRBJ2-5	CASSGSGYETQYF	TGTGCCAGCAGTGGGTCAGGGTATGAGACCCAGTACTTC
few	TRBV20-1	TRBD1	TRBJ2-7	CSAEGQGKASYEQYF	TGCAGTGCGGAAGGACAGGGAAAGGCCTCCTACGAGCAGTACTTC
.	TRBV7-2	.	TRBJ2-7	CASSLAPRGGYYYEQYF	TGTGCCAGCAGCTTAGCGCCGAGAGGGGGTTACTACTACGAGCAGTACTTC
.	TRBV7-3	TRBD2	TRBJ2-2	CASSLIEAGGLPGELFF	TGTGCCAGCAGCTTGATTGAAGCGGGAGGCCTCCCCGGGGAGCTGTTTTTT
few	TRBV24-1	.	TRBJ2-7	CATSDFSRAHEQYF	TGTGCCACCAGTGATTTTTCCCGGGCCCACGAGCAGTACTTC
few	TRBV7-2	.	TRBJ2-7	CASSSRPGSYEQYF	TGTGCCAGCAGCTCCCGCCCGGGGTCCTACGAGCAGTACTTC
few	TRBV20-1	TRBD2	TRBJ2-3	CSATGLNLAADTQYF	TGCAGTGCTACGGGGCTTAATCTAGCGGCAGATACGCAGTATTTT
few	TRBV12-3/TRBV12-4	TRBD1	TRBJ1-2	CASHGQGGNYGYTF	TGTGCCAGCCACGGACAGGGCGGGAACTATGGCTACACCTTC
few	TRBV7-9	.	TRBJ2-3	CASSLGTSPDTQYF	TGTGCCAGCAGCTTAGGGACATCACCGGATACGCAGTATTTT